This T cell receptor (beta chain) was captured by sequencing in a study of T cells in Graves' hyperthyroidism and ophthalmopathy. Study results and caveats: Ophthalmopathy was predicted by the model a median of approximately six months ahead of onset.

Germline-derived CDR1 and CDR2 are LNHDA and SQIVND (reference sequence). Trimming left V 2 bases short and J 10 bases short, with 12 bases between. This CDR3 is 13 amino acids long. Ten or more counts support this clonotype. Its antigen is not known. RNA transcripts served as the template for amplifying TCR beta CDR3 regions. First-round RT-PCR of the TCR CDR3 relied on the HTBI primer set. TCRdb re-called the multiplex PCR reads with MiXCR, one entry per CDR3 protein. The data contain almost 600,000 distinct CDR3 sequences, 14% of them seen just once; the ten biggest clones take up less than 6%. This chain connects TRBV19 to TRBJ2-1; D unresolved. Specimen: blood. This TCR was sampled from a woman under 40 with Graves' hyperthyroidism that later progressed to Graves' ophthalmopathy. This chain's CDR3 is CASSISRTVEQFF. CDR3 DNA sequence: TGTGCCAGTAGTATATCCCGGACGGTAGAGCAGTTCTTC. The full variable domain, its missing parts supplied by reference TRBV19 and TRBJ2-1, is DGGITQSPKYLFRKEGQNVTLSCEQNLNHDAMYWYRQDPGQGLRLIYYSQIVNDFQKGDIAEGYSVSREKKESFPLTVTSAQKNPTAFYLCASSISRTVEQFFGPGTRLTVL.